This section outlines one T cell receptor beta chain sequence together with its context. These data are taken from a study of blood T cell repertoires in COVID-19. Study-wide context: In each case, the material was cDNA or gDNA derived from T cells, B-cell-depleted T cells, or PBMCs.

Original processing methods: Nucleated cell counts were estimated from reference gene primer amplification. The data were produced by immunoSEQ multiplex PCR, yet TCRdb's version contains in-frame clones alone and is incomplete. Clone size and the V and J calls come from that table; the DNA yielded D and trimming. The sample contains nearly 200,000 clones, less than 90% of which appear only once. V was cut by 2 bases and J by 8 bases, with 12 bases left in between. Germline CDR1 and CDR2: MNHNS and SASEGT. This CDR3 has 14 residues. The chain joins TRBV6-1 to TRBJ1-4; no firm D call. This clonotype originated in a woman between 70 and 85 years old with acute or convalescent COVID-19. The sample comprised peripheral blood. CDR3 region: CASSEMRGSEKLFF. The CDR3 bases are TGTGCCAGCAGTGAAATGCGAGGCTCCGAAAAACTGTTTTTT.